This T cell receptor beta chain was captured in a study of T cell responses to AZD1222 COVID-19 vaccine. Study findings and constraints: Clonal diversity was possibly underestimated, and the donors were mostly white British, with more females. The study identified only five to seven AZD1222 recipients as seropositive at baseline. There were repertoire samples only from the period after the peak T cell response.

For this clone: Its antigen remains unknown.

Produced via immunoSEQ multiplex PCR; TCRdb's table is partial and in-frame only. The sample consists of 210,000 or so clones, 90% to 95% of them appearing once. The V segment lost 0 bases and the J segment 6 bases; nucleotides outside the gene matches: 12. This CDR3 is built from 18 residues. Germline V CDR1 and CDR2: LGHDT, YNNKEL (reference sequence). The chain uses TRBV3-1 (or the pseudogene TRBV3-2) and TRBJ2-1; TRBD1 matches at 9 bases. This receptor was obtained from an adult in good health. The sample consisted of peripheral blood, taken on day 0 of MenACWY control vaccination. CDR3 nucleotide sequence: TGTGCCAGCAGCCAAGACCGAGACAGGGGGGCACTACGCAATGAGCAGTTCTTC. As protein: CASSQDRDRGALRNEQFF.